The 8 T cell receptor beta chains listed next were all sequenced from one sample in a study of T-cell memory formation after mild COVID-19. A single record per CDR3 protein comes from TCRdb applying MiXCR to the 5' RACE reads. Found here are about 320,000 distinct CDR3 sequences, roughly an eighth of them singletons; the top ten hold about 21%. Sequencing input: PBMCs or a T cell subset sorted from them (not recorded which). The receptors were gathered from a man aged 18 to 30 who had mild COVID-19 (a few samples of this study predate the infection). Cell type and time point are not known.

The chain uses TRBV20-1 and TRBJ2-3; D unclear. The germline V gene has CDR1 DFQATT and CDR2 SNEGSKA (reference sequence). V shed 6 bases and J shed 3 bases, with 16 bases lying between them. This CDR3 has 14 amino acids. This CDR3 reads CSARHQWLTDTQYF. The CDR3 nucleotides are TGCAGTGCCCGCCACCAGTGGTTGACAGATACGCAGTATTTT.

This chain links TRBV6-2 or TRBV6-3 with TRBJ2-1; D not certain. Trimming removed 8 bases at V and 4 bases at J, with 12 bases between. The CDR3 sequence is 13 residues long. The germline CDR1 and CDR2 sequences are MNHEY and SVGEGT. The CDR3 region has the DNA TGTGCCAGCCGGCCGATTTCGTACAATGAGCAGTTCTTC. Translation: CASRPISYNEQFF.

CDR3 in amino acids: CASSQGPTPKGTQYF. CDR3 nucleotides: TGCGCCAGCAGCCAAGGGCCCACTCCCAAAGGGACCCAGTACTTC. This rearrangement joins TRBV4-3 to TRBJ2-5; no reliable D call. CDR1 LGHNA and CDR2 YSLEER come from the germline V gene. This CDR3 region has 15 residues. Trimming cost V 1 base and J 7 bases, with 16 bases left between them.

The rearrangement uses TRBV4-2 and TRBJ1-2, with 10 bases that match TRBD1. V shed 0 bases and J 2 bases; nucleotides not matched to a gene: 3. CDR3 length: 16 amino acids. Germline CDR1 and CDR2: LGHNA and YNFKEQ. CDR3 nucleotides: TGTGCCAGCAGCCAAGAAAGGACAGGGGGAAACTATGGCTACACCTTC. Translated: CASSQERTGGNYGYTF.

This clonotype was detected a few times. The V and J genes are TRBV7-9 and TRBJ1-1; no reliable D call. The CDR3 runs to 13 residues. The germline CDR1 and CDR2 sequences are SEHNR and FQNEAQ (reference sequence). Trimming took 5 bases from V and 4 from J, leaving 11 bases between them. In nucleotides, the CDR3 is TGTGCCAGCAGCCGGAATGGTCGCACTGAAGCTTTCTTT. Protein sequence: CASSRNGRTEAFF. Full variable domain (missing parts from reference TRBV7-9 and TRBJ1-1): DTGVSQNPRHKITKRGQNVTFRCDPISEHNRLYWYRQTLGQGPEFLTYFQNEAQLEKSRLLSDRFSAERPKGSFSTLEIQRTEQGDSAMYLCASSRNGRTEAFFGQGTRLTVV.

This clonotype has just a few counts. This chain uses TRBV13 with TRBJ2-1, with D possibly being TRBD2 (5 bases). The CDR3 is made up of 14 amino acids. Germline lookup yields CDR1 PRHDT and CDR2 FYEKMQ (reference sequence). The V gene lost 2 bases and the J gene lost 8 bases, with 13 bases spanning the gap. CDR3 in amino acids: CASSLRLARDEQFF. The CDR3 DNA is TGTGCCAGCAGCTTAAGGCTAGCTCGTGATGAGCAGTTCTTC.

J is TRBJ1-1 and V is TRBV7-8; 10 nucleotides line up with TRBD1. The CDR3 runs to 15 residues. Germline V gene data show CDR1 as SGHVS and CDR2 as FQNEAQ. The junction had 5 bases not matched to a gene; V was cut back by 1 base and J by 6 bases. The CDR3 is CASSLGDRGSSEAFF. The CDR3 coding sequence is TGTGCCAGCAGCTTAGGGGACAGGGGATCTTCTGAAGCTTTCTTT.

The chain carries TRBV29-1 and TRBJ1-2; perhaps TRBD1 as D (5 bases). V was clipped by 5 bases and J by 5 bases, with 21 bases between them. The CDR3 contains 15 residues. CDR1 SQVTM and CDR2 ANQGSEA come from the germline V gene. CDR3 sequence (DNA): TGCAGCGTTTACCCTACCTCAGGGACCTTTTATGGCTACACCTTC. It codes for CSVYPTSGTFYGYTF.